The 32 T cell receptor beta chains reported below all come from one sample, sequenced in a study of T cell responses to AZD1222 COVID-19 vaccine. The method was immunoSEQ multiplex PCR; TCRdb's version includes in-frame clones alone and lacks a portion of them. The profile shows approximately 180,000 clones, over 75% of them singletons. The starting material was peripheral blood, obtained on day 0 of AZD1222 vaccination. The receptors come from an adult in good health.

V usage is TRBV6-1 and J usage is TRBJ1-2; possibly TRBD1 for D (5 bases). Germline CDR1 reads MNHNS; CDR2 reads SASEGT. The V end was cut by 0 bases, the J end by 4 bases, with 12 bases between. The CDR3 is made up of 15 amino acids. The CDR3 nucleotides read TGTGCCAGCAGTGAAGCGCTATGGGGGATCTATGGCTACACCTTC. It codes for CASSEALWGIYGYTF.

V usage is TRBV29-1 and J usage is TRBJ1-2; no firm D call. V lost 4 bases, J lost 2 bases, and 5 bases lay in between. CDR1 is SQVTM and CDR2 is ANQGSEA in the germline V gene. The CDR3 consists of 11 residues. CDR3 in DNA: TGCAGCGTTGGGAGAAACTATGGCTACACCTTC. Encoded protein: CSVGRNYGYTF. Together with reference TRBV29-1 and TRBJ1-2, the CDR3 gives the full variable domain: SAVISQKPSRDICQRGTSLTIQCQVDSQVTMMFWYRQQPGQSLTLIATANQGSEATYESGFVIDKFPISRPNLTFSTLTVSNMSPEDSSIYLCSVGRNYGYTFGSGTRLTVV.

This clone was detected a few times. Written as DNA, the CDR3 is TGTGCCAGCAGCCTGGCTGAAAACCGACACACCATATATTTT. Translating it yields CASSLAENRHTIYF. The chain uses TRBV7-9 and TRBJ1-3; D not certain. Germline CDR1 and CDR2: SEHNR and FQNEAQ (reference sequence). V lost 5 bases, J lost 8 bases, and 16 bases lay in between. The CDR3 extends over 14 amino acids.

Only one count was recorded for this clone. The gene calls are TRBV19 and TRBJ1-1, with a weak D call TRBD1 (5 bases). The CDR3 runs 15 residues. V was pared by 7 bases and J by 8 bases, with 23 bases between. Germline CDR1 LNHDA, CDR2 SQIVND (reference sequence). This CDR3 is CASKERTRSTAEAFF. The CDR3 nucleotides read TGTGCCAGTAAGGAACGTACACGCTCGACAGCGGAAGCTTTCTTT.

CDR3 nucleotide sequence: TGTGCCAGCAGCCCCGGAACCTACGAGCAGTACTTC. Translated: CASSPGTYEQYF. This chain uses TRBV12-3 or TRBV12-4 with TRBJ2-7, with no clear D. Trimming shortened V by 6 bases and J by 2 bases, and 8 bases separated the two germline ends. The CDR3 sequence is 12 residues long.

The rearrangement joins TRBV5-8 to TRBJ1-1; D may be TRBD1 (6 bases). Germline loops: CDR1 SGHTS, CDR2 YDEGEE. Deletions cut 0 bases from V and 6 bases from J, with 15 bases between. This CDR3 has 15 amino acids. The chain's CDR3 is CASSLELRGDSEAFF. The CDR3, as DNA: TGTGCCAGCAGCTTGGAGCTCAGGGGTGACTCTGAAGCTTTCTTT.

This clone appeared a single time. The chain carries TRBV5-1 and TRBJ1-5, with 9 bases aligning to TRBD1. V dropped 4 bases and J dropped 2; count of bases not matched to a gene: 4. The CDR3 has 15 residues. The germline V gene has CDR1 SGHRS and CDR2 YFSETQ. The CDR3 DNA sequence: TGCGCCAGCAGCCCGACAGGGGGTGGCAATCAGCCCCAGCATTTT. Residues: CASSPTGGGNQPQHF.

The chain is built from TRBV9 and TRBJ2-7; 11 positions agree with TRBD1. The germline V gene encodes CDR1 SGDLS and CDR2 YYNGEE. CDR3 length equals 16 residues. Trimming cost V 4 bases and J 1 base; bases outside gene matches: 7. The CDR3 loop is CASSPLGTGGSYEQYF. The CDR3 coding sequence is TGTGCCAGCAGCCCACTGGGGACAGGGGGTTCCTACGAGCAGTACTTC.

This chain uses TRBV6-6 with TRBJ2-7; D is possibly TRBD1 or TRBD2 (5 bases each). V was clipped by 6 bases and J by 0 bases, with 18 bases between them. This CDR3 has 16 residues. Germline V gene data show CDR1 as MNHNY and CDR2 as SVGAGI (reference sequence). CDR3 DNA: TGTGCCAGCAGCAAGACCGGGACCTTGGGCTCCTACGAGCAGTACTTC. Its protein product is CASSKTGTLGSYEQYF.

The gene calls are TRBV24-1 and TRBJ2-3; 9 positions agree with TRBD2. V shed 4 bases, J shed 6 bases, and the junction held 7 bases outside the gene matches. CDR3 length equals 15 residues. Germline V lookup: CDR1 KGHDR, CDR2 SFDVKD. CDR3 in DNA: TGTGCCACCAGTGACCGGACTAGCGTTGCGGATACGCAGTATTTT. As protein: CATSDRTSVADTQYF.

V and J are TRBV30 and TRBJ2-7, with TRBD1 as a possible D gene (5 bases). Trimming stripped 2 bases from V and 0 bases from J, with 11 bases between. Germline assignment: CDR1 GTSNPN and CDR2 SVGIG (reference sequence). This CDR3 has 14 amino acids. CDR3 bases: TGTGCCTGGAGTCGAGACAGTACCTCCTACGAGCAGTACTTC. It encodes CAWSRDSTSYEQYF. The full variable domain, with the rest looked up from reference TRBV30 and TRBJ2-7, is SQTIHQWPATLVQPVGSPLSLECTVEGTSNPNLYWYRQAAGRGLQLLFYSVGIGQISSEVPQNLSASRPQDRQFILSSKKLLLSDSGFYLCAWSRDSTSYEQYFGPGTRLTVT.

In nucleotides, the CDR3 is TGTGCCAGCAGCGTCTCACCCAGGGGCACTGAAGCTTTCTTT. This gives the protein CASSVSPRGTEAFF. V is TRBV11-1 and J is TRBJ1-1; tentative D call: TRBD1 (6 bases). Between the trimmed V and J ends, which lost 5 bases and 4 bases, there was a span of 14 bases. The CDR3 loop spans 14 amino acids. The germline V gene has CDR1 SGHAT and CDR2 FQDESV (reference sequence).

The chain couples TRBV9 to TRBJ2-7; D may match TRBD1 or TRBD2 (5 bases each). The CDR3 runs 14 residues. The V end was cut by 4 bases, the J end by 0 bases, with 11 bases between. Germline V gives CDR1 SGDLS, CDR2 YYNGEE. CDR3 bases: TGTGCCAGCAGCCTCCGGGACGGCTCCTACGAGCAGTACTTC. Protein product: CASSLRDGSYEQYF.

This chain joins TRBV7-9 and TRBJ1-2; 7 bases are shared with TRBD1. The length of the CDR3 is 14 residues. Germline lookup yields CDR1 SEHNR and CDR2 FQNEAQ (reference sequence). V dropped 0 bases and J dropped 5; count of bases not matched to a gene: 3. The CDR3 DNA is TGTGCCAGCAGCTTAGCCGGGACAGAGTATGGCTACACCTTC. Encoded protein: CASSLAGTEYGYTF.

The chain carries TRBV30 and TRBJ1-5, with D perhaps matching TRBD1 (5 bases). The CDR3 loop spans 15 amino acids. Looked up from germline, CDR1 is GTSNPN and CDR2 is SVGIG (reference sequence). Trimming pared 2 bases from V and 2 bases from J, leaving 13 bases between. CDR3 sequence: CAWSSAGYGNQPQHF. The CDR3 DNA reads as TGTGCCTGGAGTTCGGCAGGGTATGGCAATCAGCCCCAGCATTTT.

This clone was counted once. The V call is TRBV30, the J call TRBJ2-7; 8 bases match TRBD1. After removal of 8 bases from V and 5 bases from J, the junction contained 5 bases not matched to a gene. The CDR3 sequence is 11 residues long. Germline V gene sequence: CDR1 GTSNPN, CDR2 SVGIG (reference sequence). The CDR3, as DNA: TGTGCCCGGGGCAGGGGGCACGAGCAGTACTTC. As protein: CARGRGHEQYF. The variable domain in full, completed from reference TRBV30 and TRBJ2-7, reads SQTIHQWPATLVQPVGSPLSLECTVEGTSNPNLYWYRQAAGRGLQLLFYSVGIGQISSEVPQNLSASRPQDRQFILSSKKLLLSDSGFYLCARGRGHEQYFGPGTRLTVT.

The rearrangement joins TRBV5-1 to TRBJ2-5, with TRBD2 matching 9 bases. Looked up from germline, CDR1 is SGHRS and CDR2 is YFSETQ. V was clipped by 4 bases and J by 2 bases; unmatched bases: 9. This CDR3 comprises 16 residues. The CDR3 nucleotides are TGCGCCAGCAGCCGGCAAGCGGGGGGCTTACAAGAGACCCAGTACTTC. Amino acid sequence: CASSRQAGGLQETQYF. Full variable domain (missing parts from reference TRBV5-1 and TRBJ2-5): KAGVTQTPRYLIKTRGQQVTLSCSPISGHRSVSWYQQTPGQGLQFLFEYFSETQRNKGNFPGRFSGRQFSNSRSEMNVSTLELGDSALYLCASSRQAGGLQETQYFGPGTRLLVL.

As DNA, the CDR3 is TGTGCCAGCAGTTTGCGCACCGGACGGCTCACTGAAGCTTTCTTT. Encoded protein: CASSLRTGRLTEAFF. The chain combines TRBV27 with TRBJ1-1; D call uncertain. The CDR3 covers 15 residues. With 3 bases removed from V and 4 bases from J, the gap between germline ends came to 15 bases. Per germline, CDR1 MNHEY and CDR2 SMNVEV (reference sequence).

V gene TRBV6-2 or TRBV6-3 combines with J gene TRBJ2-2; D not resolved. This CDR3 is 13 amino acids long. Per germline, CDR1 MNHEY and CDR2 SVGEGT. Trimming pared 4 bases from V and 7 bases from J, leaving 10 bases between. CDR3 in DNA: TGTGCCAGCAGTTCCTCAAGTGTCGGGGAGCTGTTTTTT. Translated, it gives CASSSSSVGELFF.

This clone was picked up a small number of times. The J gene is TRBJ1-2, the V gene TRBV7-9, with 9 bases lining up with TRBD1. The CDR3 spans 17 residues. Germline V gene lookup returns CDR1 SEHNR and CDR2 FQNEAQ (reference sequence). After removal of 4 bases from V and 5 bases from J, the junction contained 14 bases not matched to a gene. CDR3 region: CASSSYPAGTGRYGYTF. The CDR3 DNA is TGTGCCAGCAGCTCATACCCGGCCGGGACAGGGCGGTATGGCTACACCTTC.

The rearrangement joins TRBV5-1 to TRBJ1-2; possibly TRBD1 for D (6 bases). Germline-derived CDR1 and CDR2 are SGHRS and YFSETQ. CDR3 length: 14 amino acids. Between the trimmed V and J ends, which lost 0 bases and 3 bases, there was a span of 9 bases. CDR3 protein: CASSLEAGDYGYTF. CDR3 sequence (DNA): TGCGCCAGCAGCTTGGAGGCAGGGGACTATGGCTACACCTTC.

V is TRBV10-2 and J is TRBJ2-7; 12 nucleotides agree with TRBD2. J was trimmed by 5 bases and V by 0 bases; bases with no gene match: 5. This CDR3 has 16 residues. Germline V gene sequence: CDR1 WSHSY, CDR2 SAAADI. The CDR3 region is CASSESGLAGGHEQYF. The CDR3 nucleotides read TGCGCCAGCAGTGAGTCCGGGCTAGCGGGGGGGCACGAGCAGTACTTC.

The chain uses TRBV23-1 and TRBJ1-2, with D perhaps TRBD1 (6 bases). TRBV23-1 is designated an ORF whose function remains uncertain. The ends were cut back, 4 bases at V and 6 bases at J, with 18 bases in the middle. This CDR3 is built from 15 residues. The CDR3 DNA sequence: TGCGCCAGCAGTCCTCTGGGAAGAGGGGGGAATGGCTACACCTTC. This codes for CASSPLGRGGNGYTF.

V and J are TRBV6-4 and TRBJ1-6; 10 bases fit TRBD1. The germline V gene encodes CDR1 MRHNA and CDR2 SNTAGT. J was trimmed by 6 bases and V by 3 bases; bases with no gene match: 2. This CDR3 contains 15 residues. The CDR3 spells CASSEGDRGNSPLHF. The CDR3 nucleotides are TGTGCCAGCAGTGAAGGGGACAGGGGTAATTCACCCCTCCACTTT.

This chain joins TRBV28 and TRBJ2-6; a weak D match, TRBD1 (6 bases). CDR3 length equals 15 residues. Germline V gene lookup returns CDR1 MDHEN and CDR2 SYDVKM. Trimming pared 4 bases from V and 1 base from J, leaving 8 bases between. The CDR3 coding sequence is TGTGCCAGCAGTTCCACAGGGTCTGGGGCCAACGTCCTGACTTTC. It yields the protein CASSSTGSGANVLTF. The full variable domain, in which reference TRBV28 and TRBJ2-6 provide the parts outside the CDR3, is DVKVTQSSRYLVKRTGEKVFLECVQDMDHENMFWYRQDPGLGLRLIYFSYDVKMKEKGDIPEGYSVSREKKERFSLILESASTNQTSMYLCASSSTGSGANVLTFGAGSRLTVL.

The chain is built from TRBV4-3 and TRBJ1-1; D is ambiguous. The CDR3 loop spans 14 amino acids. Trimming cost V 1 base and J 4 bases, with 10 bases left between them. From germline, CDR1 is LGHNA and CDR2 YSLEER. CDR3 in amino acids: CASSQGVSSTEAFF. Written as DNA, the CDR3 is TGCGCCAGCAGCCAAGGTGTGAGTAGCACTGAAGCTTTCTTT.

The gene calls are TRBV19 and TRBJ1-2; possibly TRBD1 for D (5 bases). This CDR3 spans 14 amino acids. V lost 5 bases to trimming and J lost 8 bases, with 18 bases between them. CDR1 is LNHDA and CDR2 is SQIVND in the germline V gene (reference sequence). The CDR3 sequence: CASSPRAGEVGYTF. The CDR3 coding sequence is TGTGCCAGTAGTCCCCGCGCGGGGGAAGTAGGCTACACCTTC.

This clone was counted once. The chain links TRBV19 to TRBJ2-7; 10 bases match TRBD1. Germline lookup yields CDR1 LNHDA and CDR2 SQIVND (reference sequence). V shed 7 bases, J shed 6 bases, and the junction held 12 bases outside the gene matches. The CDR3 is made up of 15 amino acids. In DNA form, the CDR3 reads TGTGCCAGTACCTCCGGGGGGACAGGGGCCTCCGAGCAGTACTTC. This sequence encodes CASTSGGTGASEQYF.

The chain is built from TRBV27 and TRBJ1-1, with D hard to call. V shed 2 bases and J shed 3 bases, with 13 bases lying between them. This CDR3 has 15 residues. In germline, CDR1 is MNHEY, CDR2 SMNVEV (reference sequence). The CDR3 nucleotides read TGTGCCAGCAGTTTAGCCTCCGGGAGCTACACTGAAGCTTTCTTT. Translated: CASSLASGSYTEAFF.

The chain employs TRBV18 and TRBJ1-1; 10 nucleotides align to TRBD1. Trimming cost V 3 bases and J 8 bases; bases outside gene matches: 3. The length of the CDR3 is 13 residues. Per germline, CDR1 KGHSH and CDR2 LQKENI. The CDR3 DNA reads as TGTGCCAGCTCACCTGACAGGGGGCCCGAAGCTTTCTTT. Translating it yields CASSPDRGPEAFF.

The chain combines TRBV6-1 with TRBJ1-6, with TRBD1 matching over 8 bases. Per the germline V gene, CDR1 is MNHNS and CDR2 is SASEGT. The CDR3 spans 15 residues. The J segment lost 9 bases and the V segment lost 3 bases, leaving 7 bases of the junction unmatched. Here the CDR3 DNA reads TGTGCCAGCAGTGACCGGACAGGGAAAGGTTCACCCCTCCACTTT. Its protein product is CASSDRTGKGSPLHF.

This clone was found once. The chain recombines TRBV2 with TRBJ1-1; 10 positions agree with TRBD1. The ends lost 7 bases at V and 2 bases at J; junction bases unmatched: 7. The CDR3 runs to 15 residues. Germline lookup yields CDR1 SNHLY and CDR2 FYNNEI. For the CDR3, the DNA is TGTGCCAGCATGAGGGACAGGGGCGCTAACACTGAAGCTTTCTTT. It translates to CASMRDRGANTEAFF.